Following are 14 T cell receptor beta chains from one sample sequenced in a study of T cell changes during pregnancy in multiple sclerosis. Sequenced by immunoSEQ multiplex PCR; TCRdb stores in-frame clones only, minus some. The table has 53,000 or so clones, approximately 94% seen once; the top ten hold about 0.5%. Specimen: CD4+ T cells from peripheral blood mononuclear cells, collected in the second trimester of pregnancy. Source of these receptors: a female donor with multiple sclerosis, enrolled in a pregnancy study.

V is TRBV7-9 and J is TRBJ1-5; D may be TRBD1 (5 bases). The CDR3 is made up of 13 amino acids. Trimming pared 3 bases from V and 5 bases from J, leaving 8 bases between. Per the germline V gene, CDR1 is SEHNR and CDR2 is FQNEAQ (reference sequence). Here the CDR3 DNA reads TGTGCCAGCAGCTTTATAGGGGATCAGCCCCAGCATTTT. It translates to CASSFIGDQPQHF.

CDR3 loop: CASSFSGFRAEAFF. The DNA for the CDR3 is TGTGCCAGCAGCTTCTCTGGTTTCAGGGCTGAAGCTTTCTTT. V usage is TRBV5-6 and J usage is TRBJ1-1; maybe TRBD1 (5 bases). V was pared by 2 bases and J by 6 bases, with 14 bases between. The V gene's germline CDR1 is SGHDT and CDR2 YYEEEE. This CDR3 is 14 amino acids long.

This chain joins TRBV2 and TRBJ1-6; 8 bases align to TRBD1. The length of the CDR3 is 15 residues. Germline CDR1 SNHLY, CDR2 FYNNEI. With V trimmed by 3 bases and J by 9 bases, 7 bases remained unmatched. CDR3 sequence: CASSDFGGQVSPLHF. For the CDR3, the DNA is TGTGCCAGCAGTGACTTCGGGGGACAGGTTTCACCCCTCCACTTT.

The rearrangement uses TRBV5-6 and TRBJ1-1; maybe TRBD1 (6 bases). The length of the CDR3 is 12 residues. The V end lost 2 bases, the J end lost 11 bases, and 13 bases lay between the germline ends. In germline, CDR1 is SGHDT, CDR2 YYEEEE. CDR3 coding DNA: TGTGCCAGCAGCTTTGTTTCCAGGGGTGCTTTCTTT. This codes for CASSFVSRGAFF.

The J gene is TRBJ2-3, the V gene TRBV5-4; 11 bases line up with TRBD1. CDR1 is SGHNT and CDR2 is YYREEE in the germline V gene (reference sequence). V lost 5 bases to trimming and J lost 4 bases; unmatched junction nucleotides: 9. The CDR3 extends over 16 amino acids. CDR3 loop: CASRVGGQGGSDTQYF. CDR3 nucleotides: TGTGCCAGCAGAGTTGGGGGACAGGGGGGGTCAGATACGCAGTATTTT.

V is TRBV19 and J is TRBJ2-7, with D possibly matching TRBD1 (8 bases). CDR1 LNHDA and CDR2 SQIVND come from the germline V gene (reference sequence). The CDR3 loop spans 14 amino acids. V lost 6 bases, J lost 8 bases, and 20 bases lay in between. The CDR3 protein is CASSSLDREGKQYF. As DNA, the CDR3 is TGTGCCAGTAGCTCCCTGGACAGGGAGGGGAAGCAGTACTTC.

The J gene is TRBJ2-3, the V gene TRBV5-4, with 11 positions matching TRBD2. Germline CDR1 SGHNT, CDR2 YYREEE (reference sequence). V lost 0 bases and J lost 3; bases outside the gene matches: 3. The CDR3 sequence is 16 residues long. CDR3 amino acids: CASSLGLAGMTDTQYF. CDR3 nucleotides: TGTGCCAGCAGCTTGGGACTAGCGGGGATGACAGATACGCAGTATTTT.

This chain joins TRBV29-1 and TRBJ2-3; D is uncertain. Trimming shortened V by 2 bases and J by 1 base, and 4 bases separated the two germline ends. The germline V gene has CDR1 SQVTM and CDR2 ANQGSEA. The CDR3 is made up of 12 amino acids. CDR3 region: CSVETGTDTQYF. The CDR3 nucleotides are TGCAGCGTTGAAACAGGCACAGATACGCAGTATTTT.

The J gene is TRBJ2-1, the V gene TRBV6-6; 10 bases map to TRBD2. This CDR3 region has 15 residues. Trimming took 3 bases from V and 6 from J; bases not matched to a gene: 5. Germline CDR1 and CDR2: MNHNY and SVGAGI (reference sequence). The CDR3 bases are TGTGCCAGCAGTTATGTACTAGCGGGGACCAATGAGCAGTTCTTC. Translated: CASSYVLAGTNEQFF.

The rearrangement links TRBV7-2 to TRBJ1-6; possibly TRBD1 for D (5 bases). CDR1 is SGHTA, CDR2 FQGNSA, per germline. Trimming removed 4 bases from V and 7 bases from J, with 8 bases in between. The CDR3 loop spans 13 amino acids. CDR3 loop: CASSYRQNSPLHF. The CDR3 DNA reads TGTGCCAGCAGCTATAGACAGAATTCACCCCTCCACTTT.

The chain couples TRBV7-2 to TRBJ1-1, with TRBD1 matching 9 bases. The CDR3 totals 15 residues. The trim removed 1 base at V and 4 bases at J, leaving 4 bases unmatched. The germline V gene encodes CDR1 SGHTA and CDR2 FQGNSA. The CDR3 loop is CASSLGGTGITEAFF. CDR3 DNA sequence: TGTGCCAGCAGCTTAGGGGGGACAGGGATCACTGAAGCTTTCTTT.

The rearrangement joins TRBV9 to TRBJ1-1; D might be TRBD1 (5 bases). This CDR3 contains 14 residues. The V end lost 3 bases, the J end lost 0 bases, and 9 bases lay between the germline ends. CDR1 is SGDLS, CDR2 YYNGEE, per germline. The CDR3 DNA reads TGTGCCAGCAGCGCAGGACATTTGAACACTGAAGCTTTCTTT. Residues: CASSAGHLNTEAFF.

The chain employs TRBV9 and TRBJ2-5; TRBD2 aligns across 7 bases. Unmatched junction bases numbered 4, after V lost 0 bases and J lost 5 bases. CDR1 is SGDLS and CDR2 is YYNGEE in the germline V gene. The CDR3 totals 14 residues. CDR3 DNA sequence: TGTGCCAGCAGCGTAGACGGGGGGACGGAGACCCAGTACTTC. This encodes CASSVDGGTETQYF.

This clone was seen just once. V gene TRBV7-6 combines with J gene TRBJ2-1, with 8 bases fitting TRBD1. The length of the CDR3 is 22 residues. The ends lost 3 bases at V and 0 bases at J; junction bases unmatched: 22. CDR1 and CDR2 from the germline V gene are SGHVS and FNYEAQ. For the CDR3, the DNA is TGTGCCAGCAGCTTGTTTGCCCGGGGACAGGATTCCGTCCGCGGCTCCTACAATGAGCAGTTCTTC. Protein: CASSLFARGQDSVRGSYNEQFF.